Listed here are 31 T cell receptor beta chains from one sample, sequenced in a study of T cell responses to AZD1222 COVID-19 vaccine. Measured with immunoSEQ multiplex PCR; TCRdb has only the in-frame clones, and not every one. The sample shows about 110,000 clones, approximately 86% of them seen only once. Material: peripheral blood, obtained on day 0 of AZD1222 vaccination. These receptors came from an adult in good health.

The genes are TRBV6-5 and TRBJ2-7; a weak D match, TRBD2 (6 bases). This CDR3 region has 14 residues. The V gene's germline CDR1 is MNHEY and CDR2 SVGAGI. V was pared by 5 bases and J by 3 bases, with 14 bases between. The CDR3 bases are TGTGCCAGCAGTCCGGTCGGGGGTTTCTACGAGCAGTACTTC. This encodes CASSPVGGFYEQYF.

The chain employs TRBV5-4 and TRBJ2-5, with TRBD2 identical over 7 bases. Germline assignment: CDR1 SGHNT and CDR2 YYREEE (reference sequence). The CDR3 is 14 residues long. With V trimmed by 1 base and J by 5 bases, 5 bases remained unmatched. CDR3 sequence reads: CASSLSGGGETQYF. CDR3 bases: TGTGCCAGCAGCTTGTCGGGGGGTGGGGAGACCCAGTACTTC.

This clone showed up just a few times. The chain combines TRBV24-1 with TRBJ1-5; D is possibly TRBD1 (6 bases). The CDR3 is made up of 16 amino acids. Trimming took 5 bases from V and 5 from J, leaving 18 bases between them. The germline CDR1 and CDR2 sequences are KGHDR and SFDVKD. CDR3 in amino acids: CATSAPGGRGYQPQHF. The CDR3 DNA reads TGTGCCACCAGTGCCCCCGGAGGCAGGGGATATCAGCCCCAGCATTTT.

This clone appeared once. The rearrangement links TRBV30 to TRBJ1-1; TRBD1 matches at 7 bases. CDR1 is GTSNPN, CDR2 SVGIG, per germline (reference sequence). The CDR3 is 14 amino acids. V gave up 4 bases and J gave up 5 bases; unmatched junction bases: 10. CDR3 in DNA: TGTGCCTGGACCCCCGGCAGGGGGTATACTGAAGCTTTCTTT. This translates into CAWTPGRGYTEAFF.

The chain is built from TRBV7-9 and TRBJ1-4, with TRBD1 matching 7 bases. CDR3 length: 12 amino acids. V lost 6 bases and J lost 7; bases outside the gene matches: 2. The germline V gene has CDR1 SEHNR and CDR2 FQNEAQ (reference sequence). The DNA of the CDR3 is TGTGCCAGCAGAGGGACAGCTGAAAAACTGTTTTTT. Amino acid sequence: CASRGTAEKLFF.

This clone occurred once. The CDR3 sequence is CASRLAWGGMTSEAFF. CDR3 nucleotides: TGTGCCAGCAGACTTGCTTGGGGGGGTATGACGAGTGAAGCTTTCTTT. This rearrangement joins TRBV11-2 to TRBJ1-1; D is possibly TRBD1 (5 bases). V was pared by 6 bases and J by 7 bases, with 24 bases between. The germline gives CDR1 SGHAT, CDR2 FQNNGV. The CDR3 sequence is 16 residues long.

This clone was found once. V usage is TRBV5-1 and J usage is TRBJ1-3; 10 bases agree with TRBD1. Trimming took 4 bases from V and 1 from J; bases not matched to a gene: 5. CDR3 length: 16 residues. Germline CDR1 and CDR2: SGHRS and YFSETQ. CDR3 region: CASSRDRGGSGNTIYF. Here the CDR3 DNA reads TGCGCCAGCAGCAGGGACAGGGGCGGGTCTGGAAACACCATATATTTT.

The V call is TRBV6-5, the J call TRBJ1-1; no clear D. Deletions cut 7 bases from V and 5 bases from J, with 17 bases between. This CDR3 has 14 residues. From germline, CDR1 is MNHEY and CDR2 SVGAGI. CDR3 coding DNA: TGTGCCAGCACCAAGATGGGAGGTAGAACTGAAGCTTTCTTT. Its translation is CASTKMGGRTEAFF.

The chain couples TRBV7-9 to TRBJ1-1; D is unclear. Germline V gives CDR1 SEHNR, CDR2 FQNEAQ (reference sequence). V dropped 2 bases and J dropped 3 bases, with 7 bases sitting between them. The CDR3 contains 13 residues. Here the CDR3 DNA reads TGTGCCAGCAGCTTATCTGACTACACTGAAGCTTTCTTT. Amino acid sequence: CASSLSDYTEAFF.

A single count supports this clone. The chain employs TRBV12-3 or TRBV12-4 and TRBJ1-3; no clear D gene. Trimming took 3 bases from V and 7 from J, leaving 10 bases between them. This CDR3 comprises 13 residues. CDR3 region: CASSLVGKNTIYF. CDR3 bases: TGTGCCAGCAGTTTGGTAGGGAAGAACACCATATATTTT.

J is TRBJ2-3 and V is TRBV12-3 or TRBV12-4, with D uncertain. The CDR3 spans 12 residues. Trimming shortened V by 2 bases and J by 0 bases, and 0 bases separated the two germline ends. CDR3 bases: TGTGCCAGCAGTTTAAGCACAGATACGCAGTATTTT. Encoded protein: CASSLSTDTQYF.

The chain combines TRBV11-3 with TRBJ1-4, with D uncertain. This CDR3 spans 16 amino acids. V gave up 4 bases and J gave up 5 bases, with 17 bases separating them. Germline CDR1 and CDR2: SGHNT and YENEEA. The CDR3 DNA reads as TGTGCCAGCAGCTCCCTAGGAACAGAGGACAATGAAAAACTGTTTTTT. Protein: CASSSLGTEDNEKLFF.

V and J are TRBV6-6 and TRBJ2-5; TRBD2 is a possible D gene (6 bases). The V gene's germline CDR1 is MNHNY and CDR2 SVGAGI (reference sequence). V dropped 5 bases and J dropped 2 bases, with 21 bases sitting between them. The CDR3 covers 17 residues. The CDR3, as DNA: TGTGCCAGCAGTCCGGGGGACCGTCCGGAGAAACAAGAGACCCAGTACTTC. Residues: CASSPGDRPEKQETQYF.

This clone was picked up one time. The chain is built from TRBV7-2 and TRBJ1-2; possibly TRBD1 for D (6 bases). V gave up 4 bases and J gave up 2 bases, with 14 bases separating them. Germline values: CDR1 SGHTA, CDR2 FQGNSA. The CDR3 loop spans 15 amino acids. CDR3 sequence: CASSSPGASNYGYTF. The CDR3 DNA follows: TGTGCCAGCAGCTCACCGGGGGCTTCCAACTATGGCTACACCTTC.

This chain connects TRBV7-3 to TRBJ2-3, with 9 bases lining up with TRBD1. The CDR3 is 15 amino acids. CDR1 and CDR2 (germline): SGHTA, FQGTGA. J was trimmed by 4 bases and V by 1 base; bases with no gene match: 3. The CDR3 bases are TGTGCCAGCAGCTTAATGGGACAGGGTCCAGATACGCAGTATTTT. It codes for CASSLMGQGPDTQYF.

V is TRBV29-1 and J is TRBJ1-6, with TRBD1 matching 7 bases. The CDR3 sequence is 13 residues long. J gave up 7 bases and V 7 bases, and 7 bases lay outside the gene matches. CDR1 is SQVTM and CDR2 is ANQGSEA in the germline V gene. CDR3 in DNA: TGCAGCGCCGCCGGGACAGAGAATTCACCCCTCCACTTT. Translated: CSAAGTENSPLHF.

The rearrangement links TRBV29-1 to TRBJ2-5; the D is unclear. The CDR3 is 10 residues long. Germline V gives CDR1 SQVTM, CDR2 ANQGSEA. Trimming took 7 bases from V and 4 from J, leaving 7 bases between them. The CDR3 region has the DNA TGCAGCGGTCGCCGAGAGACCCAGTACTTC. It translates to CSGRRETQYF.

The CDR3 region is CAWTGAAFYGYTF. The CDR3 bases are TGTGCCTGGACAGGGGCCGCCTTCTATGGCTACACCTTC. The V call is TRBV30, the J call TRBJ1-2, with a weak D call TRBD1 (6 bases). From germline, CDR1 is GTSNPN and CDR2 SVGIG (reference sequence). The CDR3 runs 13 residues. V was cut by 4 bases and J by 4 bases, with 13 bases left in between.

J is TRBJ2-5 and V is TRBV5-4; 7 bases line up with TRBD2. CDR1 and CDR2 from the germline V gene are SGHNT and YYREEE (reference sequence). V lost 0 bases, J lost 3 bases, and 5 bases stayed unmatched. The CDR3 spans 15 residues. The CDR3 region is CASSLEPGGEETQYF. As DNA, the CDR3 is TGTGCCAGCAGCTTGGAACCGGGAGGCGAAGAGACCCAGTACTTC.

CDR3 nucleotide sequence: TGCGCCAGCAGCAACCGGGGGCCCTCCTACAATGAGCAGTTCTTC. Amino acids: CASSNRGPSYNEQFF. V and J are TRBV5-1 and TRBJ2-1, with D perhaps TRBD1 or TRBD2 (6 bases each). V dropped 4 bases and J dropped 0 bases, with 11 bases sitting between them. The CDR3 is 15 amino acids. Germline V gene sequence: CDR1 SGHRS, CDR2 YFSETQ.

This clone was observed a single time. This rearrangement joins TRBV6-4 to TRBJ2-3; 8 positions match TRBD2. Trimming at V came to 6 bases and at J to 2 bases, leaving 4 bases not matched to a gene. The CDR3 sequence is 14 residues long. The germline V gene encodes CDR1 MRHNA and CDR2 SNTAGT. CDR3 in amino acids: CASSPSGSTDTQYF. DNA of the CDR3: TGTGCCAGCAGCCCTAGCGGGTCCACAGATACGCAGTATTTT.

The chain employs TRBV19 and TRBJ2-2; 9 bases fit TRBD2. The germline gives CDR1 LNHDA, CDR2 SQIVND (reference sequence). The CDR3 has 14 amino acids. The V segment lost 8 bases and the J segment 4 bases; nucleotides outside the gene matches: 5. The CDR3 DNA reads as TGTGCCAGTTTTTGCGGGGGGGCCACCGGGGAGCTGTTTTTT. Encoded protein: CASFCGGATGELFF.

The chain recombines TRBV4-1 with TRBJ1-1, with 8 bases fitting TRBD1. CDR3 length: 14 residues. The germline V gene has CDR1 MGHRA and CDR2 YSYEKL. Trimming took 7 bases from V and 3 from J; bases not matched to a gene: 7. The CDR3: CASTGGVLDTEAFF. As DNA, the CDR3 is TGCGCCAGCACAGGGGGCGTCTTGGACACTGAAGCTTTCTTT.

The chain uses TRBV5-1 and TRBJ2-5, with D perhaps TRBD1 (7 bases). This CDR3 is built from 15 residues. Looked up from germline, CDR1 is SGHRS and CDR2 is YFSETQ. Trimming stripped 4 bases from V and 1 base from J, with 14 bases between. CDR3 nucleotides: TGCGCCAGCAGCACCGGGGGACAGCGCCAAGAGACCCAGTACTTC. As protein: CASSTGGQRQETQYF.

The gene calls are TRBV11-2 and TRBJ1-3; D remains unclear. Trimming took off 0 bases at V and 0 bases at J, with 6 bases between the two ends. The CDR3 sequence is 15 residues long. Germline V gene sequence: CDR1 SGHAT, CDR2 FQNNGV. The chain's CDR3 is CASSLDFGSGNTIYF. In nucleotides, the CDR3 is TGTGCCAGCAGCTTAGATTTCGGCTCTGGAAACACCATATATTTT.

The chain links TRBV11-3 to TRBJ2-1; D gene uncertain. The CDR3 length is 13 residues. V was pared by 4 bases and J by 6 bases, with 10 bases between. Germline CDR1 reads SGHNT; CDR2 reads YENEEA. The CDR3 DNA is TGTGCCAGCAGCTCGCTTGGGATCAATGAGCAGTTCTTC. It translates to CASSSLGINEQFF.

The chain combines TRBV19 with TRBJ1-2, with a tentative D call TRBD1 (6 bases). Germline V gives CDR1 LNHDA, CDR2 SQIVND (reference sequence). The CDR3 loop spans 14 amino acids. Trimming took 3 bases from V and 0 from J, leaving 8 bases between them. The CDR3 loop is CASSINRANYGYTF. CDR3 DNA sequence: TGTGCCAGTAGTATTAACAGGGCTAACTATGGCTACACCTTC. The full variable domain, in which reference TRBV19 and TRBJ1-2 provide the parts outside the CDR3, is DGGITQSPKYLFRKEGQNVTLSCEQNLNHDAMYWYRQDPGQGLRLIYYSQIVNDFQKGDIAEGYSVSREKKESFPLTVTSAQKNPTAFYLCASSINRANYGYTFGSGTRLTVV.

The chain's CDR3 is CASSPGTSWGTDTQYF. The DNA for the CDR3 is TGTGCCAGTAGTCCCGGGACTAGCTGGGGCACAGATACGCAGTATTTT. This rearrangement joins TRBV19 to TRBJ2-3; 9 nucleotides match TRBD2. Losses at the gene ends were 5 bases for V and 1 base for J; bases not matched to a gene: 7. CDR1 is LNHDA, CDR2 SQIVND, per germline (reference sequence). CDR3 length: 16 residues.

The J gene is TRBJ1-2, the V gene TRBV18; 9 positions match TRBD1. The V and J ends lost 3 bases and 4 bases, in that order; junction bases with no gene match: 9. Per the germline V gene, CDR1 is KGHSH and CDR2 is LQKENI. This CDR3 contains 16 residues. This chain's CDR3 is CASSPYRDREGYGYTF. CDR3 DNA: TGTGCCAGCTCACCCTACCGGGACAGGGAAGGCTATGGCTACACCTTC.

The chain employs TRBV13 and TRBJ1-3, with D uncertain. Germline values: CDR1 PRHDT, CDR2 FYEKMQ (reference sequence). The ends were cut back, 0 bases at V and 3 bases at J, with 9 bases in the middle. CDR3 length equals 15 residues. The DNA for the CDR3 is TGTGCCAGCAGCTTAGGATCGGGGAATGGAAACACCATATATTTT. Amino acid sequence: CASSLGSGNGNTIYF.

J is TRBJ1-5 and V is TRBV2; unclear D gene. The V end lost 1 base, the J end lost 0 bases, and 4 bases lay between the germline ends. The length of the CDR3 is 14 residues. From germline, CDR1 is SNHLY and CDR2 FYNNEI. The CDR3 sequence: CASSEGRSNQPQHF. As DNA, the CDR3 is TGTGCCAGCAGTGAAGGCCGTAGCAATCAGCCCCAGCATTTT.